This TCR beta chain appears in the sequencing data of a study of tumor and adjacent non-tumor tissue in lung cancer. Study background: There were 11 to 13 adenocarcinoma, a couple of squamous cell carcinoma and 1 small cell lung cancer cases. Each sample yielded 4 million to 4.5 million productive TCRbeta reads on average.

Note on this clonotype: Its cognate antigen is unknown. Mismatch with germline at one junction end may stem from a read error.

Three rounds of nested PCR, following a modified ARM-PCR protocol, produced the TCRbeta library. MiXCR was run by TCRdb on the multiplex PCR reads, yielding one entry per CDR3 protein. The data contain 120,000 or so distinct CDR3 sequences, over 70% of them singletons. Germline values: CDR1 SGHAT, CDR2 FQNNGV. The CDR3 extends over 15 amino acids. No cell sorting was done before RNA was extracted from the tissue. Overall study results and limits: Top 100 clones took a larger repertoire share in normal lung.

Sequencing used lung tumor tissue. The gene calls are TRBV11-2 and TRBJ2-7; D remains unclear. This TCR derives from a man between 65 and 85 years old with non-small cell lung cancer. This CDR3 is CASNLAFMSSYEQYF. The CDR3 nucleotides read TGTGCTAGCAACTTAGCCTTTATGTCATCCTACGAGCAGTACTTC.